Shown below are 29 T cell receptor beta chains from a single sample sequenced in a study of T cells in Graves' hyperthyroidism and ophthalmopathy. Amplification of TCR beta CDR3 regions was performed using RNA transcripts as template. Primed by the HTBI set, a first-round RT-PCR was run on the TCR CDR3. Each CDR3 protein is one row after TCRdb ran MiXCR on the multiplex PCR reads. The sample includes 550,000 to 850,000 distinct CDR3 sequences, 18% seen only once; the top ten take roughly a sixth. Sample: blood. The receptor source for this set is a woman between 50 and 59 years old with Graves' hyperthyroidism that later progressed to Graves' ophthalmopathy.

V and J are TRBV11-2 and TRBJ1-6; 9 bases match TRBD1. Germline V lookup: CDR1 SGHAT, CDR2 FQNNGV. The CDR3 runs to 14 residues. Trimming at V came to 7 bases and at J to 9 bases, leaving 7 bases not matched to a gene. The DNA of the CDR3 is TGTGCCAGCATCCCGGACAGGGGACGTTCACCCCTCCACTTT. Protein: CASIPDRGRSPLHF.

This clonotype was found many times. The chain recombines TRBV11-2 with TRBJ2-3, with D perhaps TRBD2 (6 bases). Trimming removed 5 bases at V and 6 bases at J, with 6 bases between. This CDR3 region has 11 residues. Germline loops: CDR1 SGHAT, CDR2 FQNNGV. The CDR3 spells CASSGGDTQYF. The CDR3 region has the DNA TGTGCCAGCAGCGGGGGGGATACGCAGTATTTT. Complete variable domain (other parts from reference TRBV11-2 and TRBJ2-3): EAGVAQSPRYKIIEKRQSVAFWCNPISGHATLYWYQQILGQGPKLLIQFQNNGVVDDSQLPKDRFSAERLKGVDSTLKIQPAKLEDSAVYLCASSGGDTQYFGPGTRLTVL.

In its sample, this clonotype was seen a few times. The V call is TRBV12-3 or TRBV12-4, the J call TRBJ2-1; 11 bases line up with TRBD1. The CDR3 sequence is 15 residues long. Germline trimming cut 5 bases from V and 9 bases from J; bases unmatched to any gene: 9. Here the CDR3 DNA reads TGTGCCAGCAGTCGGGACAGGGGGACTCCCGGTGAGCAGTTCTTC. This translates into CASSRDRGTPGEQFF.

This clonotype has at least ten counts. The rearrangement joins TRBV2 to TRBJ2-3, with 10 bases lining up with TRBD2. Germline loops: CDR1 SNHLY, CDR2 FYNNEI. This CDR3 contains 16 residues. J was trimmed by 0 bases and V by 7 bases; bases with no gene match: 7. The CDR3 region has the DNA TGTGCCAGCACGCTAGCGGGGGTTGCCAGCACAGATACGCAGTATTTT. Amino acid sequence: CASTLAGVASTDTQYF.

A few counts support this clonotype. V is TRBV9 and J is TRBJ2-5, with 9 positions matching TRBD1. CDR1 is SGDLS, CDR2 YYNGEE, per germline. With 1 base clipped from V and 3 bases from J, the junction kept 10 bases outside the gene matches. The CDR3 is 17 amino acids. The DNA for the CDR3 is TGTGCCAGCAGCGTACAAACCGGGACAGGGATGGAAGAGACCCAGTACTTC. It specifies CASSVQTGTGMEETQYF.

This chain links TRBV7-2 with TRBJ2-7, with 7 bases aligning to TRBD1. CDR1 SGHTA and CDR2 FQGNSA come from the germline V gene. J was trimmed by 4 bases and V by 1 base; bases with no gene match: 4. The CDR3 consists of 14 residues. CDR3 sequence (DNA): TGTGCCAGCAGCTTAGATGGGACAGAGTACGAGCAGTACTTC. Residues: CASSLDGTEYEQYF.

This clonotype was seen more than once but under ten times. The chain employs TRBV4-2 and TRBJ1-1, with TRBD1 as a possible D gene (5 bases). Germline CDR1 LGHNA, CDR2 YNFKEQ. This CDR3 has 15 residues. The V end was cut by 1 base, the J end by 0 bases, with 9 bases between. CDR3 coding DNA: TGTGCCAGCAGCCAAGGGACATACATGAACACTGAAGCTTTCTTT. Its translation is CASSQGTYMNTEAFF.

This clonotype was detected ten times or more. The chain has TRBV7-2 and TRBJ2-1; 13 nucleotides align to TRBD2. V shed 4 bases and J 4 bases; nucleotides not matched to a gene: 1. This CDR3 region has 15 residues. Germline V gene lookup returns CDR1 SGHTA and CDR2 FQGNSA. CDR3 in DNA: TGTGCCAGCAGCTGGACTAGCGGGGGATACAATGAGCAGTTCTTC. Protein sequence: CASSWTSGGYNEQFF.

For the CDR3, the DNA is TGTGCCAGCAGCAAGAGAGATCAGCCCCAGCATTTT. Translating it yields CASSKRDQPQHF. The chain couples TRBV5-8 to TRBJ1-5; no reliable D call. In germline, CDR1 is SGHTS, CDR2 YDEGEE. This CDR3 region has 12 residues. Trimming cost V 4 bases and J 5 bases, with 7 bases left between them.

The chain employs TRBV20-1 and TRBJ1-1; D might be TRBD1 (5 bases). CDR3 size: 12 residues. The ends were cut back, 3 bases at V and 4 bases at J, with 9 bases in the middle. CDR1 is DFQATT and CDR2 is SNEGSKA in the germline V gene (reference sequence). CDR3 loop: CSASPGVTEAFF. DNA for the CDR3: TGCAGTGCTAGCCCGGGGGTCACTGAAGCTTTCTTT.

As DNA, the CDR3 is TGTGCCAGTAGTATAGAGGCAGGGTCTGGCACTGAAGCTTTCTTT. This encodes CASSIEAGSGTEAFF. This chain joins TRBV19 and TRBJ1-1, with D tentatively TRBD1 (5 bases). The germline CDR1 and CDR2 sequences are LNHDA and SQIVND (reference sequence). This CDR3 has 15 residues. Trimming removed 0 bases at V and 4 bases at J, with 12 bases between.

With respect to this clonotype: Its ends do not fully match the called genes, so a read error is possible. This chain joins TRBV25-1 and TRBJ2-7; a weak D match, TRBD1 (6 bases). The CDR3 is 14 residues long. The germline V gene encodes CDR1 MGHDK and CDR2 SYGVNS. In DNA, the CDR3 is TGTGCCGGCAGTCCTCTCGGGACACTCGACGAGCAGTACTTC. Its protein is CAGSPLGTLDEQYF.

The rearrangement links TRBV5-1 to TRBJ1-1; 7 bases agree with TRBD1. V was pared by 0 bases and J by 6 bases, with 11 bases of the junction left unmatched. This CDR3 is built from 16 residues. The germline V gene has CDR1 SGHRS and CDR2 YFSETQ. CDR3 in DNA: TGCGCCAGCAGCTTGGGCACAGGGGACGGTCCACCTGAAGCTTTCTTT. Translated: CASSLGTGDGPPEAFF.

The sample holds a few counts of this clonotype. V gene TRBV5-4 combines with J gene TRBJ1-5; D is perhaps TRBD1 (5 bases). Germline V gene sequence: CDR1 SGHNT, CDR2 YYREEE (reference sequence). CDR3 length: 11 residues. The V gene lost 10 bases and the J gene lost 4 bases, with 9 bases spanning the gap. The DNA for the CDR3 is TGTGCCGGGGGGGGGAATCAGCCCCAGCATTTT. This sequence encodes CAGGGNQPQHF.

In the case of this clonotype: A junction end diverges from the germline sequence, so it may reflect a read error. The V call is TRBV12-3 or TRBV12-4, the J call TRBJ2-2; D is ambiguous. The CDR3 sequence is 12 residues long. The CDR3 here is CASSPRTRELFF. The CDR3 nucleotides are TGTGCCAGCAGTCCCCGCACCCGGGAGCTGTTTTTT.

The rearrangement joins TRBV7-8 to TRBJ1-6, with TRBD1 as a possible D gene (5 bases). The ends were cut back, 0 bases at V and 6 bases at J, with 9 bases in the middle. Germline values: CDR1 SGHVS, CDR2 FQNEAQ. The CDR3 has 15 residues. In DNA form, the CDR3 reads TGTGCCAGCAGCTTAGCAACAGGCTTTAATTCACCCCTCCACTTT. As protein: CASSLATGFNSPLHF.

V usage is TRBV6-1 and J usage is TRBJ1-1; 8 nucleotides agree with TRBD1. The CDR3 is 16 residues long. The germline gives CDR1 MNHNS, CDR2 SASEGT. V dropped 4 bases and J dropped 3; count of bases not matched to a gene: 10. The CDR3 loop is CASSASGQGPDTEAFF. DNA for the CDR3: TGTGCCAGCAGTGCGAGTGGACAGGGCCCGGACACTGAAGCTTTCTTT.

This clonotype has a count of ten or more. Here the CDR3 reads CASSQGFRVMNTEAFF. DNA for the CDR3: TGTGCCAGCAGCCAAGGGTTCCGGGTCATGAACACTGAAGCTTTCTTT. The chain employs TRBV3-1 and TRBJ1-1; D remains ambiguous. The V and J ends lost 1 base and 0 bases respectively, with 12 bases between them. Germline lookup yields CDR1 LGHDT and CDR2 YNNKEL (reference sequence). The CDR3 is made up of 16 amino acids.

With regard to this clonotype: A much bigger clone sits one base away, suggesting this may be a read error. V is TRBV3-1 and J is TRBJ1-1; D is ambiguous. CDR3 length: 15 amino acids. Per germline, CDR1 LGHDT and CDR2 YNNKEL (reference sequence). The ends were cut back, 1 base at V and 4 bases at J, with 13 bases in the middle. CDR3 DNA sequence: TGTGCCAGCAGCCAAGCCGGGCCCACCGTCACTGAAGCTTTCTTT. It translates to CASSQAGPTVTEAFF.

The sample holds many counts of this clonotype. The genes are TRBV11-2 and TRBJ2-1; 9 bases line up with TRBD1. Germline assignment: CDR1 SGHAT and CDR2 FQNNGV. The junction had 7 bases not matched to a gene; V was cut back by 5 bases and J by 8 bases. This CDR3 region has 14 residues. The DNA of the CDR3 is TGTGCCAGCAGCGTCGACAGGGGGGGGGATGAGCAGTTCTTC. It specifies CASSVDRGGDEQFF.

The sample holds a few counts of this clonotype. V and J are TRBV10-3 and TRBJ1-1; no clear D gene. The CDR3 sequence is 12 residues long. Germline CDR1 is ENHRY and CDR2 is SYGVKD. Trimming removed 6 bases from V and 2 bases from J, with 7 bases in between. In DNA, the CDR3 is TGTGCCATCAGCGGCAGTAACACTGAAGCTTTCTTT. Translation gives CAISGSNTEAFF.

This clonotype has a count of ten or more. This chain joins TRBV2 and TRBJ1-2; perhaps TRBD1 as D (6 bases). CDR1 SNHLY and CDR2 FYNNEI come from the germline V gene. The CDR3 contains 15 residues. The V end was cut by 5 bases, the J end by 3 bases, with 16 bases between. The CDR3 DNA sequence: TGTGCCAGCAGTAAGGACAGCCCCGTGGACTATGGCTACACCTTC. It is translated as CASSKDSPVDYGYTF.

This clonotype was observed at least ten times. This chain connects TRBV5-1 to TRBJ1-2; D is uncertain. Germline V gene lookup returns CDR1 SGHRS and CDR2 YFSETQ. V lost 0 bases and J lost 3, with 6 bases in between. The CDR3 is made up of 13 amino acids. The CDR3 is CASSLASDYGYTF. The CDR3 DNA sequence: TGCGCCAGCAGCTTGGCCAGCGACTATGGCTACACCTTC.

The rearrangement uses TRBV9 and TRBJ2-3; 7 positions match TRBD1. Germline lookup yields CDR1 SGDLS and CDR2 YYNGEE. The CDR3 loop spans 15 amino acids. V trimming: 0 bases; J trimming: 0 bases; junction bases outside the gene matches: 1. The CDR3: CASSVEDRSTDTQYF. DNA for the CDR3: TGTGCCAGCAGCGTAGAGGACAGGAGCACAGATACGCAGTATTTT.

This clonotype was observed a handful of times. The chain joins TRBV18 to TRBJ1-2; D is uncertain. Germline CDR1 is KGHSH and CDR2 is LQKENI. The CDR3 is 15 residues long. V lost 1 base to trimming and J lost 5 bases, with 14 bases between them. CDR3 nucleotide sequence: TGTGCCAGCTCACCACTACAGACACCTATTTATGGCTACACCTTC. It specifies CASSPLQTPIYGYTF.

This chain connects TRBV20-1 to TRBJ2-5; 9 bases are shared with TRBD2. The CDR3 extends over 13 amino acids. Per germline, CDR1 DFQATT and CDR2 SNEGSKA (reference sequence). Trimming at V came to 4 bases and at J to 5 bases, leaving 5 bases not matched to a gene. CDR3 protein: CSATRTSVETQYF. The CDR3 nucleotides are TGCAGTGCTACTAGGACTAGCGTGGAGACCCAGTACTTC.

This clonotype was seen repeatedly, ten times or more. The rearrangement joins TRBV20-1 to TRBJ2-7; tentatively, D is TRBD2 (6 bases). Germline CDR1 and CDR2: DFQATT and SNEGSKA (reference sequence). The V and J ends lost 1 base and 2 bases respectively, with 12 bases between them. This CDR3 is 14 amino acids long. The CDR3 region has the DNA TGCAGTGCTAGAGGGTGGGGGGTAACCTACGAGCAGTACTTC. Amino acids: CSARGWGVTYEQYF.

This clonotype was found many times. J is TRBJ2-1 and V is TRBV30; D unclear. Trimming took 1 base from V and 0 from J, leaving 13 bases between them. The CDR3 has 16 residues. Per germline, CDR1 GTSNPN and CDR2 SVGIG (reference sequence). The CDR3 DNA sequence: TGTGCCTGGAGTGCGCGACTCGAAAGCTCCTACAATGAGCAGTTCTTC. It yields the protein CAWSARLESSYNEQFF.

J is TRBJ2-1 and V is TRBV7-6, with TRBD2 matching over 10 bases. The CDR3 sequence is 16 residues long. Germline CDR1 and CDR2: SGHVS and FNYEAQ. The V segment lost 3 bases and the J segment 6 bases; nucleotides outside the gene matches: 8. The CDR3 DNA is TGTGCCAGCAGCTTGGGGGAGCGGGGGGGTTTCAATGAGCAGTTCTTC. This encodes CASSLGERGGFNEQFF.